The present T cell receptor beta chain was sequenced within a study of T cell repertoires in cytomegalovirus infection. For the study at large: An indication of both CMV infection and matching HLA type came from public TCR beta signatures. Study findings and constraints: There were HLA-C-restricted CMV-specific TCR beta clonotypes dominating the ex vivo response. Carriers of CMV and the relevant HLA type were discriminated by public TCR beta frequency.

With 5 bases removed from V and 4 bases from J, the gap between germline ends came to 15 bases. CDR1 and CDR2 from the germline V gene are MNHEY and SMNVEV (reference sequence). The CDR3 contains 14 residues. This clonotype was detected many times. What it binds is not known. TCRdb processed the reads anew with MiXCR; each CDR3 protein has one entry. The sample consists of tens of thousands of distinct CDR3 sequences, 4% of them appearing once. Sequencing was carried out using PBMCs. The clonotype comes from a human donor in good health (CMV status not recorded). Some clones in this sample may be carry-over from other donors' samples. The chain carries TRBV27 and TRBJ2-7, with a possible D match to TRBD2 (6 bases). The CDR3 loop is CASSIGSAPYEQYF. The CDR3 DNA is TGTGCCAGCAGTATCGGGAGCGCTCCTTACGAGCAGTACTTC.